The next 9 T cell receptor beta chains were all read from a single sample in a study of CD8 T cells in Susac syndrome. Reverse transcription of 0.5 to 1 ug RNA was performed with random hexamers. TCRdb fed the immunoSEQ multiplex PCR reads into MiXCR, producing one record per CDR3 protein. The data hold fewer than 150,000 distinct CDR3 sequences, with approximately 90% observed a single time. What was sequenced was CD8+ T cells from PBMCs. Receptors were obtained from a human donor with multiple sclerosis.

The genes are TRBV7-6 and TRBJ2-7; 7 bases are a match to TRBD1. V lost 4 bases and J lost 5; bases outside the gene matches: 14. CDR1 and CDR2 from the germline V gene are SGHVS and FNYEAQ. The CDR3 runs to 16 residues. The CDR3 loop is CASSWSSGTDNDEQYF. The CDR3 DNA follows: TGTGCCAGCAGCTGGAGCTCCGGGACAGACAACGACGAGCAGTACTTC.

The chain uses TRBV29-1 and TRBJ2-3; TRBD2 agrees at 8 bases. V was pared by 8 bases and J by 2 bases, with 12 bases of the junction left unmatched. CDR3 length: 15 amino acids. Germline values: CDR1 SQVTM, CDR2 ANQGSEA. CDR3 loop: CSSRGGGGFTDTQYF. CDR3 DNA sequence: TGCAGCTCTCGGGGGGGCGGCGGATTCACAGATACGCAGTATTTT.

V gene TRBV28 combines with J gene TRBJ2-5, with 8 bases lining up with TRBD1. V was pared by 5 bases and J by 4 bases, with 12 bases of the junction left unmatched. From germline, CDR1 is MDHEN and CDR2 SYDVKM. The CDR3 spans 16 residues. In DNA, the CDR3 is TGTGCCAGCAGTCTTCTACCAGGGGGCGCGTTAGAGACCCAGTACTTC. It specifies CASSLLPGGALETQYF.

The chain uses TRBV2 and TRBJ1-1; D call uncertain. V shed 8 bases and J shed 3 bases, with 7 bases lying between them. The CDR3 consists of 11 residues. The germline gives CDR1 SNHLY, CDR2 FYNNEI. This CDR3 is CASQKDTEAFF. The DNA for the CDR3 is TGTGCCAGCCAGAAGGACACTGAAGCTTTCTTT.

The chain couples TRBV7-9 to TRBJ2-7, with D hard to call. The germline gives CDR1 SEHNR, CDR2 FQNEAQ (reference sequence). Trimming cost V 3 bases and J 4 bases, with 7 bases left between them. The CDR3 is made up of 12 amino acids. This CDR3 is CASSFAVYEQYF. The CDR3 coding sequence is TGTGCCAGCAGCTTCGCCGTATACGAGCAGTACTTC.

The V call is TRBV5-1, the J call TRBJ2-3, with D hard to call. The CDR3 runs 13 residues. V was cut by 2 bases and J by 5 bases, with 9 bases left in between. Germline V gene sequence: CDR1 SGHRS, CDR2 YFSETQ. Here the CDR3 DNA reads TGCGCCAGCAGCTTCGCCGTTCGAGATACGCAGTATTTT. It encodes CASSFAVRDTQYF. Full variable domain (remainder filled in from reference TRBV5-1 and TRBJ2-3): KAGVTQTPRYLIKTRGQQVTLSCSPISGHRSVSWYQQTPGQGLQFLFEYFSETQRNKGNFPGRFSGRQFSNSRSEMNVSTLELGDSALYLCASSFAVRDTQYFGPGTRLTVL.

The chain carries TRBV27 and TRBJ1-5; TRBD1 is a possible D gene (6 bases). Trimming pared 3 bases from V and 6 bases from J, leaving 12 bases between. The CDR3 consists of 14 residues. Germline values: CDR1 MNHEY, CDR2 SMNVEV (reference sequence). CDR3 bases: TGTGCCAGCAGTTTTTCAGGGGTCGGTCAGCCCCAGCATTTT. As protein: CASSFSGVGQPQHF.

The chain uses TRBV3-1 and TRBJ1-2; D gene unclear. Germline CDR1 is LGHDT and CDR2 is YNNKEL (reference sequence). Trimming took off 2 bases at V and 3 bases at J, with 10 bases between the two ends. The CDR3 consists of 14 residues. CDR3 DNA: TGTGCCAGCAGCCAATGGGCCTATCACTATGGCTACACCTTC. Translating gives CASSQWAYHYGYTF.

The V gene is TRBV4-1, the J gene TRBJ2-1; either TRBD1 or TRBD2 may supply D (5 bases each). CDR3 length: 13 amino acids. CDR1 and CDR2 (germline): MGHRA, YSYEKL. Trimming pared 0 bases from V and 9 bases from J, leaving 9 bases between. This chain's CDR3 is CASSQDTGPEQFF. The CDR3 DNA sequence: TGCGCCAGCAGCCAAGATACGGGGCCTGAGCAGTTCTTC.